These 31 T cell receptor beta chains were all obtained from the same sample, sequenced in a study of cytomegalovirus exposure and HLA in healthy donors. 60 Vbeta and 13 Jbeta primers were used in PCR. The assay was immunoSEQ multiplex PCR, and TCRdb's table has in-frame clones only and misses some. The repertoire holds some 120,000 clones, around two thirds seen once, with nearly 9.5% in the top ten. The sequenced sample consisted of PBMCs. These receptors all stem from a woman in her thirties or forties in good health and CMV-seropositive.

The DNA of the CDR3 is TGTGCCAGCAGCACGGGACTAGCGGGAATCTGGACCCAGTACTTC. Translating it yields CASSTGLAGIWTQYF. V usage is TRBV7-9 and J usage is TRBJ2-5, with 13 bases identical to TRBD2. V was clipped by 5 bases and J by 7 bases; unmatched bases: 7. Germline V gives CDR1 SEHNR, CDR2 FQNEAQ (reference sequence). This CDR3 spans 15 amino acids.

The V and J genes are TRBV6-5 and TRBJ2-7; possible D gene TRBD2, 6 bases. CDR3 length equals 14 residues. The V and J ends lost 2 bases and 5 bases respectively, with 13 bases between them. Germline assignment: CDR1 MNHEY and CDR2 SVGAGI. CDR3: CASSYGQGGDEQYF. The CDR3 nucleotides read TGTGCCAGCAGTTACGGGCAGGGCGGGGACGAGCAGTACTTC.

The CDR3 reads CASSPSKRSYEQYF. The CDR3 nucleotides read TGTGCCAGCAGTCCGTCCAAGAGATCCTACGAGCAGTACTTC. The genes are TRBV11-1 and TRBJ2-7; unclear D gene. Trimming left V 6 bases short and J 1 base short, with 13 bases between. The CDR3 is made up of 14 amino acids. Germline CDR1 and CDR2: SGHAT and FQDESV (reference sequence). The entire variable domain, with the rest obtained from reference TRBV11-1 and TRBJ2-7, is as follows: EAEVAQSPRYKITEKSQAVAFWCDPISGHATLYWYRQILGQGPELLVQFQDESVVDDSQLPKDRFSAERLKGVDSTLKIQPAELGDSAMYLCASSPSKRSYEQYFGPGTRLTVT.

Only a few counts were recorded for this clone. The V gene is TRBV6-5, the J gene TRBJ1-1, with D possibly being TRBD1 (6 bases). Trimming stripped 6 bases from V and 9 bases from J, with 14 bases between. Germline assignment: CDR1 MNHEY and CDR2 SVGAGI. There are 12 residues in the CDR3. CDR3 residues: CASSLTGRKAFF. Written as DNA, the CDR3 is TGTGCCAGCAGCCTCACAGGGCGCAAAGCTTTCTTT.

The CDR3 protein is CATRRGPGETQYF. DNA of the CDR3: TGTGCCACCCGGAGGGGGCCGGGAGAGACCCAGTACTTC. The chain combines TRBV19 with TRBJ2-5, with TRBD1 as a possible D gene (7 bases). This CDR3 has 13 residues. V lost 10 bases and J 4 bases, leaving 16 bases between the germline ends. Germline lookup yields CDR1 LNHDA and CDR2 SQIVND (reference sequence). The variable domain in full, completed from reference TRBV19 and TRBJ2-5, reads DGGITQSPKYLFRKEGQNVTLSCEQNLNHDAMYWYRQDPGQGLRLIYYSQIVNDFQKGDIAEGYSVSREKKESFPLTVTSAQKNPTAFYLCATRRGPGETQYFGPGTRLLVL.

The chain employs TRBV5-5 and TRBJ2-7; 7 bases are shared with TRBD2. Germline-derived CDR1 and CDR2 are SGHKS and YYEKEE (reference sequence). The V segment lost 3 bases and the J segment 4 bases; nucleotides outside the gene matches: 10. The CDR3 extends over 15 amino acids. DNA for the CDR3: TGTGCCAGCAGCTCCCTCCTAGCGGTCGGGTACGAGCAGTACTTC. This translates into CASSSLLAVGYEQYF.

The chain carries TRBV27 and TRBJ2-2; possibly TRBD1 for D (8 bases). CDR3 length: 17 amino acids. Germline values: CDR1 MNHEY, CDR2 SMNVEV (reference sequence). V was cut by 5 bases and J by 3 bases, with 19 bases left in between. CDR3 in amino acids: CASSGLRQGRDTGELFF. The CDR3 nucleotides are TGTGCCAGCAGTGGATTAAGACAGGGGAGGGACACCGGGGAGCTGTTTTTT.

The chain links TRBV5-1 to TRBJ2-7; D is possibly TRBD2 (5 bases). The CDR3 loop spans 16 amino acids. The germline gives CDR1 SGHRS, CDR2 YFSETQ. With 3 bases removed from V and 0 bases from J, the gap between germline ends came to 16 bases. CDR3 in DNA: TGCGCCAGCAGCTCCGACGCCACTAGGAGCTCCTACGAGCAGTACTTC. This gives the protein CASSSDATRSSYEQYF.

The chain employs TRBV2 and TRBJ1-2; D possibly corresponds to TRBD1 (5 bases). CDR3 length: 14 amino acids. V shed 6 bases and J shed 8 bases, with 19 bases lying between them. CDR1 SNHLY and CDR2 FYNNEI come from the germline V gene. The CDR3 nucleotides read TGTGCCAGCAGCCACGACAGACCCTATGCGGGCTACACCTTC. This encodes CASSHDRPYAGYTF.

The V and J genes are TRBV7-3 and TRBJ1-2, with D perhaps matching TRBD1 (5 bases). The V end was cut by 2 bases, the J end by 3 bases, with 7 bases between. The CDR3 covers 13 residues. Germline V gene lookup returns CDR1 SGHTA and CDR2 FQGTGA. DNA for the CDR3: TGTGCCAGCAGCTTAGAAGGGGACTATGGCTACACCTTC. Residues: CASSLEGDYGYTF.

On this clone: This CDR3 is also generated by other DNA sequences in the sample. The rearrangement uses TRBV6-1 and TRBJ1-1; D possibly corresponds to TRBD1 (5 bases). V shed 1 base and J shed 0 bases, with 12 bases lying between them. Germline V gene lookup returns CDR1 MNHNS and CDR2 SASEGT. This CDR3 spans 16 amino acids. CDR3 protein: CASSEGGGLMNTEAFF. The CDR3 DNA is TGTGCCAGCAGTGAAGGGGGGGGGTTGATGAACACTGAAGCTTTCTTT.

The chain is built from TRBV15 and TRBJ2-1; D remains unclear. Trimming removed 1 base from V and 3 bases from J, with 4 bases in between. The CDR3 runs 13 residues. Germline V gene sequence: CDR1 LNHNV, CDR2 YYDKDF (reference sequence). The CDR3 coding sequence is TGTGCCACCAGCAGAGCCTACTACAATGAGCAGTTCTTC. Its protein product is CATSRAYYNEQFF.

This clone was seen a single time. The chain recombines TRBV29-1 with TRBJ2-7; a possible D gene is TRBD2 (7 bases). This CDR3 contains 14 residues. Trimming left V 4 bases short and J 5 bases short, with 18 bases between. CDR1 SQVTM and CDR2 ANQGSEA come from the germline V gene. This CDR3 is CSVGGAGVGNEQYF. CDR3 DNA sequence: TGCAGCGTTGGGGGGGCGGGAGTAGGAAACGAGCAGTACTTC.

The count of this clone is one. The J gene is TRBJ2-3, the V gene TRBV19, with D possibly being TRBD1 (5 bases). The CDR3 is 14 residues long. Trimming took off 4 bases at V and 2 bases at J, with 10 bases between the two ends. CDR1 is LNHDA, CDR2 SQIVND, per germline (reference sequence). The CDR3 region is CASSTRQFTDTQYF. The CDR3 DNA sequence: TGTGCCAGTAGTACCAGACAGTTCACAGATACGCAGTATTTT.

CDR3 residues: CASGRPLSGRSDNEQFF. The CDR3 DNA is TGTGCCAGCGGACGACCCCTTAGCGGGAGAAGCGACAATGAGCAGTTCTTC. The chain carries TRBV9 and TRBJ2-1; 9 bases line up with TRBD2. The J segment lost 5 bases and the V segment lost 7 bases, leaving 16 bases of the junction unmatched. Germline values: CDR1 SGDLS, CDR2 YYNGEE. The CDR3 runs to 17 residues.

This clone was detected once. The J gene is TRBJ1-5, the V gene TRBV28; 7 bases align to TRBD1. Germline CDR1 is MDHEN and CDR2 is SYDVKM. The CDR3 has 15 amino acids. The V gene end was trimmed by 3 bases and the J gene end by 7 bases; junction bases not matched to a gene: 9. The CDR3 region is CASSLGQGVRQPQHF. The CDR3 DNA reads TGTGCCAGCAGTTTGGGGCAGGGGGTGCGGCAGCCCCAGCATTTT. Drawing the rest from reference TRBV28 and TRBJ1-5, the complete variable domain is DVKVTQSSRYLVKRTGEKVFLECVQDMDHENMFWYRQDPGLGLRLIYFSYDVKMKEKGDIPEGYSVSREKKERFSLILESASTNQTSMYLCASSLGQGVRQPQHFGDGTRLSIL.

The chain combines TRBV6-4 with TRBJ2-2; D may be TRBD1 (6 bases). CDR3 length: 17 amino acids. CDR1 is MRHNA and CDR2 is SNTAGT in the germline V gene. The V end was cut by 0 bases, the J end by 6 bases, with 17 bases between. The CDR3 nucleotides are TGTGCCAGCAGTGACTCGACCGTCCAGGGGTTTCCCGGGGAGCTGTTTTTT. This sequence encodes CASSDSTVQGFPGELFF.

There are a few counts of this clone. The chain links TRBV6-6 to TRBJ2-7, with TRBD2 matching 9 bases. V gave up 2 bases and J gave up 4 bases; unmatched junction bases: 3. This CDR3 spans 14 amino acids. Per germline, CDR1 MNHNY and CDR2 SVGAGI (reference sequence). CDR3 in DNA: TGTGCCAGCAGTTACCGTAGCGGGAGTTACGAGCAGTACTTC. Its translation: CASSYRSGSYEQYF.

The rearrangement links TRBV27 to TRBJ1-5, with D possibly TRBD1 on 5 matching bases. CDR1 MNHEY and CDR2 SMNVEV come from the germline V gene (reference sequence). The length of the CDR3 is 15 residues. V lost 6 bases to trimming and J lost 4 bases, with 16 bases between them. The DNA of the CDR3 is TGTGCCAGCAGCATCATGTGGGGGGGTAATCAGCCCCAGCATTTT. It encodes CASSIMWGGNQPQHF.

The chain joins TRBV7-2 to TRBJ2-7, with 7 bases fitting TRBD2. Germline V gene lookup returns CDR1 SGHTA and CDR2 FQGNSA. This CDR3 is 16 amino acids long. V shed 2 bases, J shed 2 bases, and the junction held 9 bases outside the gene matches. CDR3 sequence: CASSLLPASGAYEQYF. The CDR3 region has the DNA TGTGCCAGCAGCTTATTGCCGGCTAGCGGAGCCTACGAGCAGTACTTC.

The V gene is TRBV19, the J gene TRBJ1-5; TRBD1 might be the D (5 bases). This CDR3 is 14 amino acids long. V gave up 4 bases and J gave up 5 bases, with 12 bases separating them. CDR1 is LNHDA, CDR2 SQIVND, per germline (reference sequence). The CDR3 region is CASSKGISYQPQHF. The CDR3 DNA reads as TGTGCCAGTAGTAAGGGGATCTCTTATCAGCCCCAGCATTTT.

The CDR3 sequence: CASSNTGMGTEAFF. The CDR3 nucleotides read TGCGCCAGCAGCAACACAGGGATGGGGACTGAAGCTTTCTTT. J is TRBJ1-1 and V is TRBV5-1; a weak D match, TRBD1 (6 bases). Germline V gene lookup returns CDR1 SGHRS and CDR2 YFSETQ. V shed 4 bases and J shed 5 bases, with 15 bases lying between them. This CDR3 contains 14 residues.

The CDR3 sequence: CASSYGTSINEQFF. CDR3 in DNA: TGTGCCAGCAGTTACGGGACTAGCATCAATGAGCAGTTCTTC. The rearrangement joins TRBV6-5 to TRBJ2-1, with 9 bases aligning to TRBD2. CDR1 is MNHEY, CDR2 SVGAGI, per germline. V gave up 2 bases and J gave up 6 bases; unmatched junction bases: 2. This CDR3 contains 14 residues.

The genes are TRBV19 and TRBJ2-5, with a tentative D call TRBD1 (6 bases). V lost 5 bases and J 2 bases, leaving 15 bases between the germline ends. The CDR3 runs 15 residues. The germline V gene has CDR1 LNHDA and CDR2 SQIVND (reference sequence). The CDR3 coding sequence is TGTGCCAGTAGTCCCTCTCCGGGACAACAAGAGACCCAGTACTTC. As protein: CASSPSPGQQETQYF. The variable domain in full, with the rest retrieved from reference TRBV19 and TRBJ2-5, is DGGITQSPKYLFRKEGQNVTLSCEQNLNHDAMYWYRQDPGQGLRLIYYSQIVNDFQKGDIAEGYSVSREKKESFPLTVTSAQKNPTAFYLCASSPSPGQQETQYFGPGTRLLVL.

This clone was detected only a few times. The chain recombines TRBV27 with TRBJ2-7; D is perhaps TRBD2 (6 bases). Germline CDR1 is MNHEY and CDR2 is SMNVEV (reference sequence). The CDR3 consists of 14 residues. The V end lost 7 bases, the J end lost 3 bases, and 16 bases lay between the germline ends. CDR3 sequence: CASTTRAGLYEQYF. In DNA form, the CDR3 reads TGTGCCAGCACCACACGGGCGGGGCTCTACGAGCAGTACTTC.

Only a few counts were recorded for this clone. The conserved final phenylalanine or tryptophan is absent from the CDR3, which likely points to a read error. Because the CDR3's place on the DNA is in doubt, the DNA is left out and the CDR3 is given as listed by TCRdb. The chain has TRBV7-9 and TRBJ1-1. The CDR3 is 11 residues long, ends included. The germline CDR1 and CDR2 sequences are SEHNR and FQNEAQ (reference sequence). CDR3 region: CSSSVGSGLSI.

The sample holds a few counts of this clone. Written as DNA, the CDR3 is TGTGCCAGCAGCCAGTCCCCTAGCGGGGAGTCCTACGAGCAGTACTTC. Its protein product is CASSQSPSGESYEQYF. The chain couples TRBV4-2 to TRBJ2-7; 9 bases agree with TRBD2. The germline V gene has CDR1 LGHNA and CDR2 YNFKEQ. The CDR3 loop spans 16 amino acids. Germline trimming cut 3 bases from V and 1 base from J; bases unmatched to any gene: 7.

The chain is built from TRBV28 and TRBJ2-7, with a weak D call TRBD1 (5 bases). Germline-derived CDR1 and CDR2 are MDHEN and SYDVKM. The V and J ends lost 5 bases and 1 base respectively, with 9 bases between them. The CDR3 is 13 amino acids. The CDR3: CASSPRVSYEQYF. CDR3 bases: TGTGCCAGCAGTCCCAGGGTTTCCTACGAGCAGTACTTC. Full variable domain (remainder filled in from reference TRBV28 and TRBJ2-7): DVKVTQSSRYLVKRTGEKVFLECVQDMDHENMFWYRQDPGLGLRLIYFSYDVKMKEKGDIPEGYSVSREKKERFSLILESASTNQTSMYLCASSPRVSYEQYFGPGTRLTVT.

The genes are TRBV4-3 and TRBJ1-1; a possible D gene is TRBD1 (5 bases). Trimming left V 1 base short and J 4 bases short, with 16 bases between. CDR1 is LGHNA, CDR2 YSLEER, per germline. The CDR3 runs 16 residues. Written as DNA, the CDR3 is TGCGCCAGCAGCCAAGGGTCGGGGAGGGGAGGCACTGAAGCTTTCTTT. This encodes CASSQGSGRGGTEAFF.

To note about this clone: The junction departs from the called germline gene at one end, perhaps through a read error. V is TRBV27 and J is TRBJ2-3; the match to TRBD1 covers 8 bases. The CDR3 spans 15 residues. Germline CDR1 reads MNHEY; CDR2 reads SMNVEV (reference sequence). The CDR3 protein is CASSLYDRGTDTQYF. As DNA, the CDR3 is TGTGCCAGCAGTTTATACGACAGGGGAACAGATACGCAGTACTTT.

This sequence joins TRBV15 and TRBJ2-1, with 7 bases identical to TRBD1. Trimming took 0 bases from V and 7 from J; bases not matched to a gene: 6. The CDR3 length is 15 residues. Germline CDR1 reads LNHNV; CDR2 reads YYDKDF (reference sequence). The CDR3 DNA reads TGTGCCACCAGCAGAGATGCCGACAGGGCTAATGAGCAGTTCTTC. This sequence encodes CATSRDADRANEQFF. The variable domain in full, with the rest retrieved from reference TRBV15 and TRBJ2-1, is DAMVIQNPRYQVTQFGKPVTLSCSQTLNHNVMYWYQQKSSQAPKLLFHYYDKDFNNEADTPDNFQSRRPNTSFCFLDIRSPGLGDTAMYLCATSRDADRANEQFFGPGTRLTVL.